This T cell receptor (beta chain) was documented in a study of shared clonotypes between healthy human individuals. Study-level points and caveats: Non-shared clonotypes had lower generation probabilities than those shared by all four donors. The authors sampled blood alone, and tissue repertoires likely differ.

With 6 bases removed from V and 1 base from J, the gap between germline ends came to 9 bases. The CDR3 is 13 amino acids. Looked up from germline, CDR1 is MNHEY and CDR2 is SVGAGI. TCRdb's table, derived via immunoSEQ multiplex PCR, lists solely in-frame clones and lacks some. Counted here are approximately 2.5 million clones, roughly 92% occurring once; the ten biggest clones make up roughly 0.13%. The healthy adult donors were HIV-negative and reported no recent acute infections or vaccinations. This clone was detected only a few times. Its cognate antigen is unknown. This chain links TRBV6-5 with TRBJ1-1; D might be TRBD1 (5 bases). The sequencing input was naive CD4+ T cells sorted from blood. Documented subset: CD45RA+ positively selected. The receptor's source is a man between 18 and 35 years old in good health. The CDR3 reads CASRIGQNTEAFF. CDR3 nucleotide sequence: TGTGCCAGCAGAATCGGACAGAACACTGAAGCTTTCTTT.